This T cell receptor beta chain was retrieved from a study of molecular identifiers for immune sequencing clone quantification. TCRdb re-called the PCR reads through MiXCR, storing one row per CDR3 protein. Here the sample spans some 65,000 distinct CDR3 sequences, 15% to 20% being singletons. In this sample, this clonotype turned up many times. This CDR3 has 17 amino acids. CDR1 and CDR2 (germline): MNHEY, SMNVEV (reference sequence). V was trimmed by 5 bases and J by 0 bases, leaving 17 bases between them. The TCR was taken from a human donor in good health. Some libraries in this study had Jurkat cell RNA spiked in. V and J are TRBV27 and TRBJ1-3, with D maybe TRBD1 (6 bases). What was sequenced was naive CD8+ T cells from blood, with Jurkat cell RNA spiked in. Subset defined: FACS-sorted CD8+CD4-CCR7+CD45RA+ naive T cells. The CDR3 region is CASSNLGHQYSGNTIYF. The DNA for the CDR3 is TGTGCCAGCAGTAACCTGGGACACCAGTACTCTGGAAACACCATATATTTT.